The 29 T cell receptor beta chains reported below all come from one sample, sequenced in a study of cytomegalovirus exposure and HLA in healthy donors. The PCR made use of 60 Vbeta and 13 Jbeta primers. The assay was immunoSEQ multiplex PCR, and TCRdb's table has in-frame clones only and misses some. Here the sample spans 90,000 or so clones, about 81% being singletons. Sequencing input: PBMCs. These receptors were obtained from a woman aged 40 to 50 in good health and CMV-seronegative.

This clone appeared a single time. The chain recombines TRBV7-8 with TRBJ2-5; 7 positions agree with TRBD1. TRBJ2-7 matches the DNA end more closely, so the J call is doubtful. CDR3 length: 15 amino acids. The germline CDR1 and CDR2 sequences are SGHVS and FQNEAQ. The CDR3 reads CASSFDRDPIYEQYF. The CDR3 region has the DNA TGTGCCAGCAGCTTCGACAGGGACCCGATCTACGAGCAGTACTTC.

V gene TRBV28 combines with J gene TRBJ2-1; 9 bases are shared with TRBD2. This CDR3 spans 20 amino acids. V lost 3 bases and J lost 12; bases outside the gene matches: 27. Germline loops: CDR1 MDHEN, CDR2 SYDVKM. For the CDR3, the DNA is TGTGCCAGCAGTTTTGCCCCTTTGGGCGGGAGGGCCTCCCCTCTTGACATGCAGTTCTTC. Translated, it gives CASSFAPLGGRASPLDMQFF.

The V and J genes are TRBV4-2 and TRBJ2-3; 12 bases match TRBD1. The CDR3 contains 16 residues. CDR1 is LGHNA, CDR2 YNFKEQ, per germline. Trimming took 4 bases from V and 2 from J; bases not matched to a gene: 4. The CDR3 spells CASSLGTGGFTDTQYF. The CDR3, as DNA: TGTGCCAGCAGCCTGGGGACAGGGGGCTTCACAGATACGCAGTATTTT.

This rearrangement joins TRBV28 to TRBJ2-2; weak D call: TRBD1 (5 bases). This CDR3 region has 15 residues. The germline CDR1 and CDR2 sequences are MDHEN and SYDVKM. Trimming took 2 bases from V and 4 from J, leaving 11 bases between them. Here the CDR3 DNA reads TGTGCCAGCAGTTTAAGGCAGGGCATCACCGGGGAGCTGTTTTTT. This codes for CASSLRQGITGELFF.

V and J are TRBV28 and TRBJ2-2; no firm D call. V gave up 6 bases and J gave up 6 bases, with 20 bases separating them. Germline CDR1 MDHEN, CDR2 SYDVKM. This CDR3 has 16 residues. CDR3 nucleotide sequence: TGTGCCAGCAGCCGCCTCCCATCGACAATTTCCGGGGAGCTGTTTTTT. Encoded protein: CASSRLPSTISGELFF.

As concerns this clone: Other DNA sequences in this specimen translate into the identical CDR3. The V gene is TRBV19, the J gene TRBJ1-2, with D maybe TRBD1 (5 bases). V was cut by 3 bases and J by 4 bases, with 6 bases left in between. The CDR3 consists of 12 residues. The germline V gene encodes CDR1 LNHDA and CDR2 SQIVND (reference sequence). This CDR3 reads CASSMTVYGYTF. The CDR3, as DNA: TGTGCCAGTAGTATGACAGTCTATGGCTACACCTTC.

This chain connects TRBV5-1 to TRBJ2-7; tentatively, D is TRBD2 (7 bases). The CDR3 length is 17 residues. CDR1 SGHRS and CDR2 YFSETQ come from the germline V gene. V gave up 0 bases and J gave up 6 bases, with 22 bases separating them. The CDR3 reads CASSLEGGPGAQGEQYF. The DNA of the CDR3 is TGCGCCAGCAGCTTGGAGGGAGGGCCGGGGGCGCAGGGCGAGCAGTACTTC.

The V call is TRBV9, the J call TRBJ2-5; maybe TRBD2 (6 bases). The germline CDR1 and CDR2 sequences are SGDLS and YYNGEE. V lost 4 bases to trimming and J lost 13 bases, with 29 bases between them. The CDR3 loop spans 16 amino acids. CDR3 DNA sequence: TGTGCCAGCAGCCACACCCTAACTAGCAGCTACTACGAGCCGTACTTC. Its protein is CASSHTLTSSYYEPYF.

The V call is TRBV2, the J call TRBJ1-2, with D perhaps matching TRBD1 (5 bases). In germline, CDR1 is SNHLY, CDR2 FYNNEI. The CDR3 sequence is 14 residues long. With 4 bases removed from V and 7 bases from J, the gap between germline ends came to 16 bases. CDR3 nucleotide sequence: TGTGCCAGCAGTGGTGTGGGGGGAGGCTTTGGCTACACCTTC. Translated, it gives CASSGVGGGFGYTF.

The gene calls are TRBV18 and TRBJ2-3; maybe TRBD2 (5 bases). This CDR3 region has 13 residues. Looked up from germline, CDR1 is KGHSH and CDR2 is LQKENI. Trimming left V 3 bases short and J 4 bases short, with 8 bases between. For the CDR3, the DNA is TGTGCCAGCTCACCGTACGGGGCAGATACGCAGTATTTT. Its translation: CASSPYGADTQYF.

The chain couples TRBV27 to TRBJ2-7; 9 positions agree with TRBD1. The length of the CDR3 is 14 residues. The V gene end was trimmed by 0 bases and the J gene end by 6 bases; junction bases not matched to a gene: 3. Germline lookup yields CDR1 MNHEY and CDR2 SMNVEV (reference sequence). The CDR3: CASSLSGTGSEQYF. In nucleotides, the CDR3 is TGTGCCAGCAGTTTATCCGGGACAGGGAGCGAGCAGTACTTC.

V and J are TRBV6-5 and TRBJ2-1, with D perhaps matching TRBD2 (6 bases). The V gene lost 2 bases and the J gene lost 7 bases, with 18 bases spanning the gap. Germline-derived CDR1 and CDR2 are MNHEY and SVGAGI. This CDR3 comprises 16 residues. The chain's CDR3 is CASSYTDGLPRNEQFF. CDR3 in DNA: TGTGCCAGCAGTTACACGGATGGACTACCTCGAAATGAGCAGTTCTTC.

CDR3 amino acids: CASSTQKPGLVYEQYF. CDR3 in DNA: TGTGCCAGTAGTACACAGAAACCGGGACTAGTTTACGAGCAGTACTTC. V and J are TRBV19 and TRBJ2-7; 8 bases fit TRBD2. V lost 4 bases and J lost 4; bases outside the gene matches: 12. The CDR3 totals 16 residues. Germline CDR1 LNHDA, CDR2 SQIVND (reference sequence).

The rearrangement uses TRBV7-9 and TRBJ1-5, with D unclear. CDR3 length: 13 residues. CDR1 SEHNR and CDR2 FQNEAQ come from the germline V gene (reference sequence). V was pared by 8 bases and J by 3 bases, with 11 bases between. CDR3 coding DNA: TGTGCCAGCGCCCGGAGCCTCAATCAGCCCCAGCATTTT. It specifies CASARSLNQPQHF.

The gene calls are TRBV5-1 and TRBJ2-7; 7 bases match TRBD1. V lost 0 bases and J lost 3; bases outside the gene matches: 3. Germline V gene lookup returns CDR1 SGHRS and CDR2 YFSETQ. The CDR3 is made up of 14 amino acids. Here the CDR3 reads CASSLATGFYEQYF. CDR3 nucleotide sequence: TGCGCCAGCAGCTTGGCGACAGGGTTCTACGAGCAGTACTTC.

This clone appeared once. The chain links TRBV7-9 to TRBJ2-1; D not resolved. Deletions cut 2 bases from V and 4 bases from J, with 9 bases between. This CDR3 has 14 residues. Germline loops: CDR1 SEHNR, CDR2 FQNEAQ (reference sequence). CDR3 sequence reads: CASSLTVSYNEQFF. The CDR3, as DNA: TGTGCCAGCAGCTTAACAGTCAGTTACAATGAGCAGTTCTTC.

A few counts support this clone. V and J are TRBV9 and TRBJ2-3; TRBD2 agrees at 9 bases. The germline CDR1 and CDR2 sequences are SGDLS and YYNGEE. Trimming removed 0 bases from V and 3 bases from J; junction bases left unmatched: 5. The CDR3 has 16 residues. CDR3 DNA sequence: TGTGCCAGCAGCGTAGCCCCTAGCGGGATGACAGATACGCAGTATTTT. Translation gives CASSVAPSGMTDTQYF.

The gene calls are TRBV5-1 and TRBJ1-2; TRBD1 agrees at 9 bases. V gave up 0 bases and J gave up 8 bases; unmatched junction bases: 2. This CDR3 has 13 residues. Germline V CDR1 and CDR2: SGHRS, YFSETQ. CDR3 DNA: TGCGCCAGCAGCTTGGACAGGGGGCGCGGCTACACCTTC. Amino acids: CASSLDRGRGYTF.

The V gene is TRBV5-5, the J gene TRBJ1-1; a weak D match, TRBD1 (5 bases). This CDR3 region has 14 residues. Trimming left V 0 bases short and J 7 bases short, with 13 bases between. Germline V gene lookup returns CDR1 SGHKS and CDR2 YYEKEE (reference sequence). CDR3: CASSLDPARGEAFF. The CDR3 coding sequence is TGTGCCAGCAGCTTGGACCCGGCTAGGGGTGAAGCTTTCTTT. The entire variable domain, with the rest obtained from reference TRBV5-5 and TRBJ1-1, is as follows: DAGVTQSPTHLIKTRGQQVTLRCSPISGHKSVSWYQQVLGQGPQFIFQYYEKEERGRGNFPDRFSARQFPNYSSELNVNALLLGDSALYLCASSLDPARGEAFFGQGTRLTVV.

The chain is built from TRBV13 and TRBJ1-1; 7 positions agree with TRBD1. Germline-derived CDR1 and CDR2 are PRHDT and FYEKMQ (reference sequence). The CDR3 sequence is 14 residues long. V lost 3 bases, J lost 7 bases, and 8 bases stayed unmatched. The CDR3 region has the DNA TGTGCCAGCAGCTTGCAGGGGGTGGAGATTGAAGCTTTCTTT. This codes for CASSLQGVEIEAFF.

This clone has a single count. This sequence joins TRBV7-9 and TRBJ2-7; a weak D match, TRBD1 (5 bases). This CDR3 contains 12 residues. Trimming stripped 7 bases from V and 3 bases from J, with 10 bases between. CDR1 and CDR2 from the germline V gene are SEHNR and FQNEAQ (reference sequence). Here the CDR3 DNA reads TGTGCCAGCACTCAAGACAGCTACGAGCAGTACTTC. Protein product: CASTQDSYEQYF.

This chain connects TRBV7-9 to TRBJ2-3; the match to TRBD1 covers 7 bases. This CDR3 region has 15 residues. The J segment lost 0 bases and the V segment lost 5 bases, leaving 5 bases of the junction unmatched. From germline, CDR1 is SEHNR and CDR2 FQNEAQ (reference sequence). The DNA of the CDR3 is TGTGCCAGCAGCCTTGGGACAGCTAGCACAGATACGCAGTATTTT. Translating gives CASSLGTASTDTQYF. The full variable domain, rest sourced from reference TRBV7-9 and TRBJ2-3, is DTGVSQNPRHKITKRGQNVTFRCDPISEHNRLYWYRQTLGQGPEFLTYFQNEAQLEKSRLLSDRFSAERPKGSFSTLEIQRTEQGDSAMYLCASSLGTASTDTQYFGPGTRLTVL.

The CDR3 bases are TGTGCCAGCACCTGGACAGGGGAGAACACTGAAGCTTTCTTT. It is translated as CASTWTGENTEAFF. V and J are TRBV2 and TRBJ1-1; the match to TRBD1 covers 9 bases. This CDR3 has 14 amino acids. From germline, CDR1 is SNHLY and CDR2 FYNNEI. The ends lost 7 bases at V and 1 base at J; junction bases unmatched: 4. The full variable domain, in which reference TRBV2 and TRBJ1-1 provide the parts outside the CDR3, is EPEVTQTPSHQVTQMGQEVILRCVPISNHLYFYWYRQILGQKVEFLVSFYNNEISEKSEIFDDQFSVERPDGSNFTLKIRSTKLEDSAMYFCASTWTGENTEAFFGQGTRLTVV.

V usage is TRBV5-1 and J usage is TRBJ2-4, with 9 bases lining up with TRBD2. Germline CDR1 and CDR2: SGHRS and YFSETQ. V lost 4 bases to trimming and J lost 9 bases; unmatched junction nucleotides: 14. The CDR3 is 16 residues long. The CDR3 reads CASSPGTSNGLAIQYF. The CDR3 coding sequence is TGCGCCAGCAGCCCCGGGACTAGCAACGGCCTGGCCATTCAGTACTTC. The full variable domain, completed using reference TRBV5-1 and TRBJ2-4, is KAGVTQTPRYLIKTRGQQVTLSCSPISGHRSVSWYQQTPGQGLQFLFEYFSETQRNKGNFPGRFSGRQFSNSRSEMNVSTLELGDSALYLCASSPGTSNGLAIQYFGAGTRLSVL.

This chain joins TRBV9 and TRBJ2-1, with 13 positions matching TRBD2. Germline V gene lookup returns CDR1 SGDLS and CDR2 YYNGEE. The CDR3 is made up of 19 amino acids. V dropped 0 bases and J dropped 4; count of bases not matched to a gene: 10. The CDR3 sequence: CASSVVGQGTSGTYNEQFF. CDR3 nucleotide sequence: TGTGCCAGCAGCGTAGTCGGACAGGGGACTAGCGGGACGTACAATGAGCAGTTCTTC.

This clone was picked up one time. The genes are TRBV19 and TRBJ1-4, with TRBD1 matching 10 bases. Unmatched junction bases numbered 9, after V lost 5 bases and J lost 6 bases. The CDR3 is 16 amino acids. Per the germline V gene, CDR1 is LNHDA and CDR2 is SQIVND (reference sequence). The chain's CDR3 is CASSSPRDRGHEKLFF. The CDR3 nucleotides are TGTGCCAGTAGTTCCCCCCGGGACAGGGGACATGAAAAACTGTTTTTT.

The chain links TRBV28 to TRBJ1-1; no clear D. V shed 7 bases and J shed 4 bases, with 7 bases lying between them. The germline V gene has CDR1 MDHEN and CDR2 SYDVKM. The CDR3 spans 11 residues. CDR3 loop: CASIESTEAFF. CDR3 sequence (DNA): TGTGCCAGCATAGAGAGCACTGAAGCTTTCTTT.

The V and J genes are TRBV10-3 and TRBJ1-5; a possible D gene is TRBD1 (5 bases). Germline CDR1 reads ENHRY; CDR2 reads SYGVKD. V was pared by 5 bases and J by 5 bases, with 16 bases between. There are 15 residues in the CDR3. The chain's CDR3 is CAISSSVGGDQPQHF. Here the CDR3 DNA reads TGTGCCATCAGTTCATCGGTCGGGGGTGATCAGCCCCAGCATTTT.

J is TRBJ2-2 and V is TRBV9; 7 bases are shared with TRBD2. Germline CDR1 and CDR2: SGDLS and YYNGEE. The CDR3 length is 15 residues. Trimming cost V 0 bases and J 2 bases; bases outside gene matches: 1. As DNA, the CDR3 is TGTGCCAGCAGCGTAGGGGACTACAACACCGGGGAGCTGTTTTTT. Protein sequence: CASSVGDYNTGELFF.